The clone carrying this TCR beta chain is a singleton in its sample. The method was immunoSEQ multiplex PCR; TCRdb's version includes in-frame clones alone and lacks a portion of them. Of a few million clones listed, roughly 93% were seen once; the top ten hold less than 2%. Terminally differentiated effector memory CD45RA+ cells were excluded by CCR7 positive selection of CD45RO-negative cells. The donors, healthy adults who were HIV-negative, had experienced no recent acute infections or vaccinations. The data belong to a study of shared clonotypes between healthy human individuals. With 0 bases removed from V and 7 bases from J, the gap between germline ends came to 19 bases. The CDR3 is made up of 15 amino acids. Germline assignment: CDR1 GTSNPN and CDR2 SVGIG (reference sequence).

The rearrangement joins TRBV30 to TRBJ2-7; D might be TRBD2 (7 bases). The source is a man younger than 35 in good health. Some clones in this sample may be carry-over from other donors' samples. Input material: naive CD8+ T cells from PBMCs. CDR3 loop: CAWSVRGATTWEQYF. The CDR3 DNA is TGTGCCTGGAGTGTCCGGGGGGCTACAACATGGGAGCAGTACTTC.